The clone carrying this T cell receptor beta chain was counted a single time. What it recognizes is unknown. The CDR3 spans 16 residues. Trimming removed 4 bases at V and 2 bases at J, with 18 bases between. Germline V lookup: CDR1 LGHNT, CDR2 FRNRAP. Primers: 60 Vbeta forward and 13 Jbeta reverse. Produced via immunoSEQ multiplex PCR; TCRdb's table is partial and in-frame only. The profile shows 120,000 to 150,000 clones, 76% of them singletons. The sample comes from a study of cytomegalovirus exposure and HLA in healthy donors. Study in general: Roughly 80 million unique TCRs from HLA-typed donors were held in an early data release. Clustering assigned approximately 79% of the roughly 430 genotyped donors to the Caucasian-associated ancestry cluster. Overall study findings and caveats: V- and J-gene trimming in TCR beta was tied to a missense DCLRE1C variant by an analysis performed later.

The chain is built from TRBV12-5 and TRBJ2-7, with TRBD1 as a possible D gene (5 bases). The sample comprised PBMCs. The receptor's source is a woman aged 40 to 50 in good health and CMV-seronegative. CDR3 in DNA: TGTGCTAGTGGTTCCCCCCAGCTGGCAGGGACCTACGAGCAGTACTTC. Amino acids: CASGSPQLAGTYEQYF. The full variable domain, its missing parts supplied by reference TRBV12-5 and TRBJ2-7, is DARVTQTPRHKVTEMGQEVTMRCQPILGHNTVFWYRQTMMQGLELLAYFRNRAPLDDSGMPKDRFSAEMPDATLATLKIQPSEPRDSAVYFCASGSPQLAGTYEQYFGPGTRLTVT.